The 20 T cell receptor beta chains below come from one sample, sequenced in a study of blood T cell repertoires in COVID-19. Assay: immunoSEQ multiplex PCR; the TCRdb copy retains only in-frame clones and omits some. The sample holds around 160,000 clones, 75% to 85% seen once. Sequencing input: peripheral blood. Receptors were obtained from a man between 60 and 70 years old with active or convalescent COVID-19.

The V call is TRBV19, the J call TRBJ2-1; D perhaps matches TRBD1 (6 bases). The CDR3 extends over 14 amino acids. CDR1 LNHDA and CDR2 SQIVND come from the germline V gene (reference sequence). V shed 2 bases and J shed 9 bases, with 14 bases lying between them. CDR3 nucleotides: TGTGCCAGTAGTATATTCCCCCGAGGGGGTGAGCAGTTCTTC. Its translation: CASSIFPRGGEQFF.

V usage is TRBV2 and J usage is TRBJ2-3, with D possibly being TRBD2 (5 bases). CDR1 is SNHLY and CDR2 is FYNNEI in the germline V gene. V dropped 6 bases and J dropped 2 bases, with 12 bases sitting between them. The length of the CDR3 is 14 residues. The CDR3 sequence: CASSVEAATDTQYF. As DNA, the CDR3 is TGTGCCAGCAGCGTTGAAGCGGCCACAGATACGCAGTATTTT. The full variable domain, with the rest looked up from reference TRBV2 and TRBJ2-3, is EPEVTQTPSHQVTQMGQEVILRCVPISNHLYFYWYRQILGQKVEFLVSFYNNEISEKSEIFDDQFSVERPDGSNFTLKIRSTKLEDSAMYFCASSVEAATDTQYFGPGTRLTVL.

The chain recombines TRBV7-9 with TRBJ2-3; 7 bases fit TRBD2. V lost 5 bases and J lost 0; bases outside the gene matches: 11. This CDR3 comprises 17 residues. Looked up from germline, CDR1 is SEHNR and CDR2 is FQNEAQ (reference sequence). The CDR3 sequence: CASSPPGLLRSTDTQYF. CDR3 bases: TGTGCCAGCAGCCCGCCGGGACTACTCAGGAGCACAGATACGCAGTATTTT.

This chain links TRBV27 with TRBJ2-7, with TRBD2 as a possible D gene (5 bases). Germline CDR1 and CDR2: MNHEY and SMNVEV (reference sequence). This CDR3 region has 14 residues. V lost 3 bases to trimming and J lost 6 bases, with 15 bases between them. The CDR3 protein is CASSFGYTSREQYF. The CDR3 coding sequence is TGTGCCAGCAGTTTCGGGTATACTAGTCGCGAGCAGTACTTC.

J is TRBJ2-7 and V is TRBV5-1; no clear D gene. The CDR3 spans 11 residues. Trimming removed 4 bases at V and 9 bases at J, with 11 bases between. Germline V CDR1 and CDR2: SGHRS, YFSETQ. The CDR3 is CASSPRGGQYF. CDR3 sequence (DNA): TGCGCCAGCAGCCCACGTGGCGGGCAGTACTTC.

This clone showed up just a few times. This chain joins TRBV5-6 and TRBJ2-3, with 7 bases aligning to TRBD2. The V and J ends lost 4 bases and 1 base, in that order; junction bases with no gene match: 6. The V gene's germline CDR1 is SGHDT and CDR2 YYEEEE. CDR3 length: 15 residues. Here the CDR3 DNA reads TGTGCCAGCAGCGCCCTCCTAGCGGGCACAGATACGCAGTATTTT. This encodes CASSALLAGTDTQYF.

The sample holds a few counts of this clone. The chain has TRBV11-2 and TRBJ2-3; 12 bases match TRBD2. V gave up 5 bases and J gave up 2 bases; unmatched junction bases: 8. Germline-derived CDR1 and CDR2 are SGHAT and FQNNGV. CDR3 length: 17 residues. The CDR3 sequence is CASSLGLAGTNTDTQYF. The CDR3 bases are TGTGCCAGCAGCCTCGGACTAGCGGGGACCAACACAGATACGCAGTATTTT.

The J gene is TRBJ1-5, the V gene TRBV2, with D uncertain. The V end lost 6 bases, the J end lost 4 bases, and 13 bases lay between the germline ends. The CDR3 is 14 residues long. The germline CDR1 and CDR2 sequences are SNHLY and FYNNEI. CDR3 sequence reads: CASRLDGDNQPQHF. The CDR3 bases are TGTGCCAGCAGGCTGGACGGGGATAATCAGCCCCAGCATTTT. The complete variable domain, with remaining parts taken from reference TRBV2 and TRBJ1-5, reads EPEVTQTPSHQVTQMGQEVILRCVPISNHLYFYWYRQILGQKVEFLVSFYNNEISEKSEIFDDQFSVERPDGSNFTLKIRSTKLEDSAMYFCASRLDGDNQPQHFGDGTRLSIL.

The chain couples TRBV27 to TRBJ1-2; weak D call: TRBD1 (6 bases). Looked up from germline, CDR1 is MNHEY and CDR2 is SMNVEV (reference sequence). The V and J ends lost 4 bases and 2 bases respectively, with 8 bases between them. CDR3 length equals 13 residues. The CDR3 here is CASSSQGNYGYTF. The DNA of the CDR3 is TGTGCCAGCAGTTCCCAGGGGAACTATGGCTACACCTTC.

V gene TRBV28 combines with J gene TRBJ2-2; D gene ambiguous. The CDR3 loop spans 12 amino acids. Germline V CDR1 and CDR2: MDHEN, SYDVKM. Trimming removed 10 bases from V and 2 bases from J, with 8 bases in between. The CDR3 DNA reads TGTGCCACCTTCCCCAACACCGGGGAGCTGTTTTTT. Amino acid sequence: CATFPNTGELFF.

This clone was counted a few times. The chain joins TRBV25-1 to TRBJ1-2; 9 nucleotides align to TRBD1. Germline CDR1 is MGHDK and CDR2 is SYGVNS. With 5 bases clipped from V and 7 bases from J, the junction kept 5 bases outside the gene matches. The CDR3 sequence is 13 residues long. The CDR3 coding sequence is TGTGCCAGCAGTCCACAGGGGGCGCTTGGCTACACCTTC. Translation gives CASSPQGALGYTF.

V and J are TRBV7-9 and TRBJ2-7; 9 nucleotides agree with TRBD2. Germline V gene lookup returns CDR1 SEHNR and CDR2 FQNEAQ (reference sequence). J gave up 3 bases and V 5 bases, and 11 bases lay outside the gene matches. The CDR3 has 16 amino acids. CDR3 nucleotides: TGTGCCAGCAGCCCCCCACGACTAGCGGAACACTACGAGCAGTACTTC. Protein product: CASSPPRLAEHYEQYF. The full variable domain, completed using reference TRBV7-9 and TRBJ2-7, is DTGVSQNPRHKITKRGQNVTFRCDPISEHNRLYWYRQTLGQGPEFLTYFQNEAQLEKSRLLSDRFSAERPKGSFSTLEIQRTEQGDSAMYLCASSPPRLAEHYEQYFGPGTRLTVT.

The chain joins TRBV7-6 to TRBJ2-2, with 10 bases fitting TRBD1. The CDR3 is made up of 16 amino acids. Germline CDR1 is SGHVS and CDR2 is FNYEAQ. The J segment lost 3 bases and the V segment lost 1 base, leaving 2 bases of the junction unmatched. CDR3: CASSLVGTGDTGELFF. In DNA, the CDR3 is TGTGCCAGCAGCTTAGTCGGGACAGGGGACACCGGGGAGCTGTTTTTT.

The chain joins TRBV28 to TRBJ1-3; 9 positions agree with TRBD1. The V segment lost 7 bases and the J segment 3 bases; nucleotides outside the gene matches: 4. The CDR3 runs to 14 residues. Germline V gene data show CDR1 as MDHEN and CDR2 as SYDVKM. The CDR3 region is CASTTGGFGNTIYF. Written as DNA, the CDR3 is TGTGCCAGCACTACAGGGGGCTTTGGAAACACCATATATTTT.

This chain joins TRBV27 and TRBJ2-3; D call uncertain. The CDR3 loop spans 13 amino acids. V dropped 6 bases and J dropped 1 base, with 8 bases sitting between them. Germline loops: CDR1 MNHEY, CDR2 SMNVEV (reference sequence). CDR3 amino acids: CASRATGTDTQYF. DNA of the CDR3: TGTGCCAGCAGAGCAACCGGCACAGATACGCAGTATTTT.

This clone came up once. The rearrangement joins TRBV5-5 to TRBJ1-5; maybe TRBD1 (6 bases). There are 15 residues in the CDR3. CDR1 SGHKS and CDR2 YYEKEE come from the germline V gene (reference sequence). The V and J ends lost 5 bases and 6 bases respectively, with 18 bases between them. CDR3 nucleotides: TGTGCCAGCAGTCCGGAGGGGGGGCATAGTCAGCCCCAGCATTTT. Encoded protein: CASSPEGGHSQPQHF.

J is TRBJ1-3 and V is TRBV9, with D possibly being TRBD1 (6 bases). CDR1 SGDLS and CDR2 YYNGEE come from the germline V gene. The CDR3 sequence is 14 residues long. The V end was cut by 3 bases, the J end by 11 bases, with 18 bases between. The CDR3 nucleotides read TGTGCCAGCAGCGCCACAGGGCTGCTGGAGGCCATATATTTT. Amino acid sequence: CASSATGLLEAIYF.

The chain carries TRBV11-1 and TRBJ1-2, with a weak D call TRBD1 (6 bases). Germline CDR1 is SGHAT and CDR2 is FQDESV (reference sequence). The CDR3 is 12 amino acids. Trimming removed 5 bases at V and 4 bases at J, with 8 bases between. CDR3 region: CASSARGYGYTF. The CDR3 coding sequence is TGTGCCAGCAGCGCCAGGGGCTATGGCTACACCTTC. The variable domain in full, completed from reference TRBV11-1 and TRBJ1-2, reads EAEVAQSPRYKITEKSQAVAFWCDPISGHATLYWYRQILGQGPELLVQFQDESVVDDSQLPKDRFSAERLKGVDSTLKIQPAELGDSAMYLCASSARGYGYTFGSGTRLTVV.

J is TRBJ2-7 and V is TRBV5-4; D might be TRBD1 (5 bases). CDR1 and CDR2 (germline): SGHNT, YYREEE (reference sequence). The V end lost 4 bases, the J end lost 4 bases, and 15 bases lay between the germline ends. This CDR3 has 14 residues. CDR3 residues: CASSAETTAYEQYF. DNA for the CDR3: TGTGCCAGCAGCGCGGAAACGACAGCTTACGAGCAGTACTTC.

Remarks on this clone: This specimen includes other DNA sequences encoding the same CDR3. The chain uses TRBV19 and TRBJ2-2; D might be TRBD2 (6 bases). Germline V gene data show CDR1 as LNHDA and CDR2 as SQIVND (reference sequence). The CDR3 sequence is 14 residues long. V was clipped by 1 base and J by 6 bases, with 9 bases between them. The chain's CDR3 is CASSIVGGAGELFF. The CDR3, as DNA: TGTGCCAGTAGTATAGTCGGCGGGGCCGGGGAGCTGTTTTTT. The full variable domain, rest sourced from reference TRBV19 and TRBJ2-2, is DGGITQSPKYLFRKEGQNVTLSCEQNLNHDAMYWYRQDPGQGLRLIYYSQIVNDFQKGDIAEGYSVSREKKESFPLTVTSAQKNPTAFYLCASSIVGGAGELFFGEGSRLTVL.